The T cell receptor beta chain described here comes from a study of T cell clones after liver transplantation. Overall study: TCRbeta sequencing after a pre-transplant mixed lymphocyte reaction identified graft-donor-reactive clones, later tracked in post-transplant blood. At least one year of complete immunosuppression withdrawal without enzymes over twice normal defined tolerance. Study conclusions and caveats: Rather than being deleted, graft donor-reactive T cells may have moved into the graft.

V trimming: 5 bases; J trimming: 5 bases; junction bases outside the gene matches: 11. This CDR3 region has 15 residues. The germline CDR1 and CDR2 sequences are SGHDN and FVKESK. The repertoire was sequenced with immunoSEQ multiplex PCR; TCRdb's copy has only in-frame clones and lacks some. The repertoire consists of roughly 100,000 clones, with approximately 78% occurring once and the leading ten covering 0.85% to 1%. Notes on this clone: The antigen is not known.

The chain employs TRBV14 and TRBJ2-5; 7 nucleotides match TRBD2. The receptor comes from a human donor who received a liver transplant. Specimen: CD4+ T cells from blood, collected before liver transplant. The chain's CDR3 is CASSSWRGTWETQYF. The DNA for the CDR3 is TGTGCCAGCAGCTCCTGGCGGGGGACGTGGGAGACCCAGTACTTC.